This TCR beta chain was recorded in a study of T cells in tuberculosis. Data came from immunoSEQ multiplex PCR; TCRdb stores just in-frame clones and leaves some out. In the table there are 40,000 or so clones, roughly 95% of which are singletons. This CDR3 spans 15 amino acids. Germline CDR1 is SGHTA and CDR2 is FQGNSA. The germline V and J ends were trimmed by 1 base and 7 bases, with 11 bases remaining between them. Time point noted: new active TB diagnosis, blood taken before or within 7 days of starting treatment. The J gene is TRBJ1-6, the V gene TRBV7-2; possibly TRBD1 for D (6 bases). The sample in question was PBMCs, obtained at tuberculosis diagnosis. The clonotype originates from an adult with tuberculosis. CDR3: CASSLDRAGNSPLHF. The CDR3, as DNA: TGTGCCAGCAGCTTAGACAGGGCTGGCAATTCACCCCTCCACTTT.